A single sample is the source of the 5 T cell receptor beta chains below, sequenced in a study of blood T cells in healthy people across ages. For the second PCR, which ran for about 6 to 11 cycles, a sample-barcoded 5' primer and a J-beta primer mix were used. Each CDR3 protein gets one entry after TCRdb re-called the 5' RACE reads with MiXCR. Here the sample spans 1,800,000 or so distinct CDR3 sequences, approximately 39% being singletons. Source material: blood. The receptors shown here come from a human donor in good health.

In its sample, this clonotype was seen a few times. The CDR3 DNA reads as TGTGCCACCAGCAGAGATGGGGCGGGGAGTCCGACAGATACGCAGTATTTT. It codes for CATSRDGAGSPTDTQYF. This rearrangement joins TRBV15 to TRBJ2-3; TRBD2 is a possible D gene (6 bases). This CDR3 spans 17 amino acids. V shed 0 bases and J shed 3 bases, with 16 bases lying between them. CDR1 is LNHNV and CDR2 is YYDKDF in the germline V gene (reference sequence).

The chain is built from TRBV28 and TRBJ1-4; D remains unclear. Looked up from germline, CDR1 is MDHEN and CDR2 is SYDVKM. Trimming took off 5 bases at V and 8 bases at J, with 15 bases between the two ends. The CDR3 sequence is 14 residues long. CDR3 amino acids: CASSDPPIAEKLFF. For the CDR3, the DNA is TGTGCCAGCAGTGACCCCCCTATTGCGGAAAAACTGTTTTTT.

This clonotype was detected a few times. The rearrangement joins TRBV7-2 to TRBJ2-3; D is undetermined. The germline V gene has CDR1 SGHTA and CDR2 FQGNSA. V lost 4 bases, J lost 8 bases, and 10 bases lay in between. This CDR3 is built from 12 residues. The chain's CDR3 is CASSSSVGTQYF. CDR3 coding DNA: TGTGCCAGCAGCTCCAGTGTCGGTACGCAGTATTTT.

Regarding this clonotype: Likely a read error: the CDR3 ends without its conserved phenylalanine or tryptophan. The chain links TRBV2 to TRBJ1-2; D gene uncertain. CDR1 and CDR2 (germline): SNHLY, FYNNEI. The CDR3 length is 12 residues. Between the trimmed V and J ends, which lost 5 bases and 4 bases, there was a span of 8 bases. The CDR3 sequence: CASSYDLYGYTC. DNA for the CDR3: TGTGCCAGCAGTTACGACCTCTATGGCTACACCTGC.

Only a few counts were recorded for this clonotype. This chain joins TRBV15 and TRBJ2-6; 7 bases align to TRBD1. CDR1 LNHNV and CDR2 YYDKDF come from the germline V gene (reference sequence). The length of the CDR3 is 19 residues. With V trimmed by 5 bases and J by 2 bases, 15 bases remained unmatched. The chain's CDR3 is CATSGHPRDSRTGANVLTF. DNA of the CDR3: TGTGCCACCAGCGGCCACCCACGGGACAGCAGAACTGGGGCCAACGTCCTGACTTTC.